These 30 T cell receptor beta chains were sequenced from one sample in a study of blood T cell repertoires in COVID-19 (dated by TCRdb to the early 2020s). The library was obtained by the immunoSEQ multiplex PCR assay. In its TCRdb copy, this immuneACCESS table keeps in-frame sequences only and misses some clones. Where compared with another copy, unresolved V genes explain less than half of these, and the others have no known cause. The sample table records approximately 210,000 clones; around 85% of these occur just once. The ten largest clonotypes hold about 0.72% of the sample. Sequencing was performed on peripheral blood. The source of these receptors is a woman in her sixties or seventies with acute or convalescent COVID-19.

The rearrangement uses TRBV6-5 and TRBJ1-6; D is perhaps TRBD1 (5 bases). Germline V gene lookup returns CDR1 MNHEY and CDR2 SVGAGI. V lost 2 bases, J lost 3 bases, and 11 bases lay in between. The CDR3 has 16 residues. Written as DNA, the CDR3 is TGTGCCAGCAGTTACCGGGGACTGAGCTATAATTCACCCCTCCACTTT. Translating gives CASSYRGLSYNSPLHF.

V usage is TRBV19 and J usage is TRBJ2-1, with TRBD2 matching over 8 bases. Germline V gene sequence: CDR1 LNHDA, CDR2 SQIVND (reference sequence). V lost 3 bases, J lost 5 bases, and 3 bases stayed unmatched. This CDR3 has 14 residues. CDR3 sequence reads: CASSIGGADNEQFF. The CDR3 DNA follows: TGTGCCAGTAGTATCGGGGGGGCCGACAATGAGCAGTTCTTC.

The CDR3 region has the DNA TGTGCCAGCAGCCCAATCGGGGGTGGCTACACCTTC. Amino acids: CASSPIGGGYTF. V gene TRBV7-9 combines with J gene TRBJ1-2, with D possibly being TRBD1 (5 bases). The ends were cut back, 5 bases at V and 7 bases at J, with 11 bases in the middle. Per the germline V gene, CDR1 is SEHNR and CDR2 is FQNEAQ (reference sequence). The CDR3 sequence is 12 residues long.

The CDR3 nucleotides read TGTGCCAGCAGTTTATGGGCCAGGGGATCTTCCTACGAGCAGTACTTC. Residues: CASSLWARGSSYEQYF. The chain carries TRBV28 and TRBJ2-7, with D possibly being TRBD1 (6 bases). V was clipped by 0 bases and J by 1 base, with 13 bases between them. Germline V gene data show CDR1 as MDHEN and CDR2 as SYDVKM. The CDR3 runs to 16 residues.

The chain employs TRBV13 and TRBJ1-1; D gene uncertain. Germline-derived CDR1 and CDR2 are PRHDT and FYEKMQ (reference sequence). V was clipped by 4 bases and J by 10 bases, with 10 bases between them. The CDR3 spans 11 residues. The CDR3 DNA reads TGTGCCAGCAGCTCCCAGTCGGGAGCTTTCTTT. It translates to CASSSQSGAFF.

The count of this clone is one. The V gene is TRBV19, the J gene TRBJ2-2, with 8 positions matching TRBD2. The CDR3 runs 17 residues. V shed 4 bases, J shed 1 base, and the junction held 8 bases outside the gene matches. Germline values: CDR1 LNHDA, CDR2 SQIVND (reference sequence). CDR3 amino acids: CASSSPGGAKNTGELFF. CDR3 DNA sequence: TGTGCCAGTAGTAGCCCGGGGGGGGCAAAGAACACCGGGGAGCTGTTTTTT.

This chain uses TRBV5-1 with TRBJ2-7, with TRBD1 as a possible D gene (6 bases). CDR1 and CDR2 (germline): SGHRS, YFSETQ. CDR3 length equals 15 residues. The ends were cut back, 4 bases at V and 4 bases at J, with 18 bases in the middle. The CDR3 loop is CASSPAGSRGYEQYF. CDR3 nucleotide sequence: TGCGCCAGCAGCCCGGCGGGTTCTAGGGGGTACGAGCAGTACTTC.

The genes are TRBV6-5 and TRBJ2-5; TRBD1 might be the D (6 bases). This CDR3 has 14 residues. Germline assignment: CDR1 MNHEY and CDR2 SVGAGI. Trimming cost V 6 bases and J 1 base, with 12 bases left between them. CDR3 region: CASRLTGSQETQYF. The CDR3 DNA reads as TGTGCCAGCAGACTTACAGGGTCCCAAGAGACCCAGTACTTC.

The J gene is TRBJ2-1, the V gene TRBV29-1; 10 positions match TRBD2. CDR3 length: 13 amino acids. The V segment lost 5 bases and the J segment 10 bases; nucleotides outside the gene matches: 8. Per germline, CDR1 SQVTM and CDR2 ANQGSEA. This chain's CDR3 is CSVPAGGRREQFF. CDR3 coding DNA: TGCAGCGTTCCAGCGGGAGGGCGCAGAGAGCAGTTCTTC.

The chain recombines TRBV7-9 with TRBJ1-2; D uncertain. V dropped 5 bases and J dropped 1 base, with 11 bases sitting between them. Germline loops: CDR1 SEHNR, CDR2 FQNEAQ (reference sequence). CDR3 length: 14 amino acids. The CDR3 is CASSPRGGNYGYTF. The CDR3 nucleotides read TGTGCCAGCAGCCCACGGGGAGGTAACTATGGCTACACCTTC. The full variable domain, with the rest looked up from reference TRBV7-9 and TRBJ1-2, is DTGVSQNPRHKITKRGQNVTFRCDPISEHNRLYWYRQTLGQGPEFLTYFQNEAQLEKSRLLSDRFSAERPKGSFSTLEIQRTEQGDSAMYLCASSPRGGNYGYTFGSGTRLTVV.

This clone came up a few times. This chain joins TRBV7-9 and TRBJ1-2; maybe TRBD1 (5 bases). V lost 1 base and J lost 0, with 12 bases in between. The CDR3 spans 16 residues. Germline-derived CDR1 and CDR2 are SEHNR and FQNEAQ (reference sequence). DNA of the CDR3: TGTGCCAGCAGCTTAGTGGGGCCGAGCGCTAACTATGGCTACACCTTC. This codes for CASSLVGPSANYGYTF.

The chain's CDR3 is CASSLPGNGYTF. CDR3 coding DNA: TGTGCCAGCAGTTTACCAGGGAATGGCTACACCTTC. The rearrangement joins TRBV12-3 or TRBV12-4 to TRBJ1-2; tentative D call: TRBD1 (5 bases). This CDR3 is built from 12 residues. The V gene lost 2 bases and the J gene lost 6 bases, with 7 bases spanning the gap.

The chain combines TRBV7-9 with TRBJ1-1; a weak D match, TRBD1 (6 bases). With 5 bases removed from V and 4 bases from J, the gap between germline ends came to 20 bases. Germline V gene data show CDR1 as SEHNR and CDR2 as FQNEAQ (reference sequence). This CDR3 is 16 amino acids long. The CDR3 sequence is CASSQQGTLLGTEAFF. The DNA of the CDR3 is TGTGCCAGCAGCCAACAGGGAACCCTTCTAGGCACTGAAGCTTTCTTT.

This sequence joins TRBV28 and TRBJ2-7, with 10 bases fitting TRBD2. CDR1 MDHEN and CDR2 SYDVKM come from the germline V gene. This CDR3 contains 16 residues. J was trimmed by 6 bases and V by 7 bases; bases with no gene match: 15. The chain's CDR3 is CASKASGRFRPTEQYF. The CDR3 DNA reads TGTGCCAGCAAGGCTAGCGGGAGATTTAGGCCTACCGAGCAGTACTTC.

This chain joins TRBV9 and TRBJ2-7; no reliable D call. The V end was cut by 4 bases, the J end by 3 bases, with 11 bases between. This CDR3 region has 13 residues. Germline values: CDR1 SGDLS, CDR2 YYNGEE. The chain's CDR3 is CASSPRIGYEQYF. The CDR3 bases are TGTGCCAGCAGCCCCCGAATCGGCTACGAGCAGTACTTC.

This chain connects TRBV6-4 to TRBJ1-5; D possibly corresponds to TRBD1 (5 bases). Trimming took 2 bases from V and 7 from J, leaving 12 bases between them. The CDR3 is made up of 14 amino acids. Per the germline V gene, CDR1 is MRHNA and CDR2 is SNTAGT. The CDR3 sequence: CASSDQAGYQPQHF. The CDR3 DNA reads TGTGCCAGCAGTGACCAGGCAGGGTACCAGCCCCAGCATTTT.

J is TRBJ1-2 and V is TRBV21-1; the table calls TRBD1, which could not be checked here. TRBV21-1 is designated a pseudogene. The CDR3 has 17 amino acids. CDR3 loop: CASSKGGQGASNYGYTF. The CDR3 DNA reads as TGTGCCAGCAGCAAAGGGGGACAGGGGGCTTCAAACTATGGCTACACCTTC.

The CDR3 nucleotides read TGCGCCAGCAAAACAGGGTCCAGGGCCTACGAGCAGTACTTC. It is translated as CASKTGSRAYEQYF. V usage is TRBV5-1 and J usage is TRBJ2-7; D is possibly TRBD1 (6 bases). Germline-derived CDR1 and CDR2 are SGHRS and YFSETQ. Between the trimmed V and J ends, which lost 6 bases and 2 bases, there was a span of 15 bases. The CDR3 runs to 14 residues.

The rearrangement uses TRBV28 and TRBJ2-1, with D unresolved. This CDR3 spans 15 amino acids. Trimming took off 2 bases at V and 0 bases at J, with 8 bases between the two ends. CDR1 and CDR2 from the germline V gene are MDHEN and SYDVKM. This CDR3 reads CASSLAGGSYNEQFF. CDR3 DNA sequence: TGTGCCAGCAGTTTAGCAGGTGGCTCCTACAATGAGCAGTTCTTC.

V and J are TRBV18 and TRBJ2-2; 9 bases agree with TRBD2. Germline CDR1 is KGHSH and CDR2 is LQKENI. The CDR3 loop spans 16 amino acids. Trimming removed 8 bases from V and 5 bases from J; junction bases left unmatched: 12. CDR3 bases: TGTGCCAGCACCGGACTAGCGAGGGGAAATACCGGGGAGCTGTTTTTT. Translated: CASTGLARGNTGELFF.

The V gene is TRBV7-2, the J gene TRBJ2-3; tentative D call: TRBD1 (5 bases). The CDR3 contains 16 residues. Trimming shortened V by 5 bases and J by 7 bases, and 22 bases separated the two germline ends. CDR1 is SGHTA, CDR2 FQGNSA, per germline. The CDR3 loop is CASSTNLGHPAHTQYF. Here the CDR3 DNA reads TGTGCCAGCAGCACAAATTTGGGGCATCCAGCCCATACGCAGTATTTT. The full variable domain, its missing parts supplied by reference TRBV7-2 and TRBJ2-3, is GAGVSQSPSNKVTEKGKDVELRCDPISGHTALYWYRQSLGQGLEFLIYFQGNSAPDKSGLPSDRFSAERTGGSVSTLTIQRTQQEDSAVYLCASSTNLGHPAHTQYFGPGTRLTVL.

This clone was seen just once. CDR3 sequence: CASRELAGNTDTQYF. The CDR3 nucleotides are TGTGCCAGCCGAGAGCTAGCGGGAAACACAGATACGCAGTATTTT. The V call is TRBV6-6, the J call TRBJ2-3, with TRBD2 matching 9 bases. Germline V lookup: CDR1 MNHNY, CDR2 SVGAGI (reference sequence). J lost 2 bases, V lost 8 bases, and 8 bases had no gene match. The CDR3 totals 15 residues.

This chain uses TRBV18 with TRBJ1-5; 7 nucleotides line up with TRBD1. CDR1 is KGHSH, CDR2 LQKENI, per germline. The CDR3 has 15 amino acids. V gave up 4 bases and J gave up 3 bases; unmatched junction bases: 6. For the CDR3, the DNA is TGTGCCAGCTCACGAACAGGACAGGTCAATCAGCCCCAGCATTTT. This sequence encodes CASSRTGQVNQPQHF.

The V and J genes are TRBV29-1 and TRBJ1-2; D is undetermined. The CDR3 covers 11 residues. The V and J ends lost 7 bases and 8 bases respectively, with 14 bases between them. Germline CDR1 is SQVTM and CDR2 is ANQGSEA. The CDR3: CSAVVLGGYTF. CDR3 DNA: TGCAGCGCCGTCGTTCTTGGCGGCTACACCTTC.

The chain combines TRBV14 with TRBJ1-1, with 7 bases identical to TRBD1. The J segment lost 4 bases and the V segment lost 6 bases, leaving 8 bases of the junction unmatched. Germline V gives CDR1 SGHDN, CDR2 FVKESK. CDR3 length: 14 residues. The DNA for the CDR3 is TGTGCCAGCAGAAAGACAGGGTCGGGCACTGAAGCTTTCTTT. This translates into CASRKTGSGTEAFF.

This rearrangement joins TRBV19 to TRBJ2-3; 9 bases map to TRBD2. Germline V gives CDR1 LNHDA, CDR2 SQIVND (reference sequence). The CDR3 contains 17 residues. With V trimmed by 5 bases and J by 1 base, 10 bases remained unmatched. The CDR3 nucleotides are TGTGCCAGTAGTGCGGTAGCGGGAGCCGGCCGCACAGATACGCAGTATTTT. Protein: CASSAVAGAGRTDTQYF.

The chain carries TRBV5-4 and TRBJ2-7; 10 bases match TRBD1. The CDR3 has 18 amino acids. CDR1 and CDR2 from the germline V gene are SGHNT and YYREEE (reference sequence). The J segment lost 3 bases and the V segment lost 3 bases, leaving 15 bases of the junction unmatched. The CDR3 DNA follows: TGTGCCAGCAGCTCCCGGGACAGGGGACTCTTGGGGGGCTACGAGCAGTACTTC. This sequence encodes CASSSRDRGLLGGYEQYF.

The CDR3 region is CASRRQGNTEAFF. In nucleotides, the CDR3 is TGTGCCAGTAGAAGACAGGGGAACACTGAAGCTTTCTTT. V is TRBV19 and J is TRBJ1-1; TRBD1 matches at 7 bases. Trimming removed 6 bases from V and 1 base from J; junction bases left unmatched: 2. The V gene's germline CDR1 is LNHDA and CDR2 SQIVND (reference sequence). This CDR3 spans 13 amino acids. The variable domain in full, completed from reference TRBV19 and TRBJ1-1, reads DGGITQSPKYLFRKEGQNVTLSCEQNLNHDAMYWYRQDPGQGLRLIYYSQIVNDFQKGDIAEGYSVSREKKESFPLTVTSAQKNPTAFYLCASRRQGNTEAFFGQGTRLTVV.

The V and J genes are TRBV6-5 and TRBJ1-6, with 8 bases that match TRBD1. This CDR3 is 15 amino acids long. Germline loops: CDR1 MNHEY, CDR2 SVGAGI. V lost 5 bases to trimming and J lost 5 bases; unmatched junction nucleotides: 5. CDR3 sequence reads: CASSTRQGHNSPLHF. The CDR3 DNA reads TGTGCCAGCAGTACCCGACAGGGGCATAATTCACCCCTCCACTTT.

This clone has a handful of counts. The V and J genes are TRBV5-1 and TRBJ2-1; D possibly corresponds to TRBD1 (5 bases). The V gene's germline CDR1 is SGHRS and CDR2 YFSETQ. V shed 4 bases and J shed 2 bases, with 13 bases lying between them. The CDR3 loop spans 15 amino acids. CDR3 residues: CASSREVTAYNEQFF. DNA of the CDR3: TGCGCCAGCAGCCGTGAAGTGACAGCCTACAATGAGCAGTTCTTC.